This T cell receptor beta chain was identified in a study of post-analysis software for immune sequencing data. This clonotype occurred a few times. Its antigen is as yet unknown. Unique molecular identifiers had been added to the TCR beta cDNA libraries. When roughly 1 to 10 million T cells were used, they gave approximately 450,000 cDNA molecules. TCRdb processed the PCR reads anew with MiXCR; each CDR3 protein has one entry. The sample consists of approximately 570,000 distinct CDR3 sequences, about 40% of them appearing once. Study findings and constraints: About five TRBV segments, including TRBV5-6, TRBV5-1 and TRBV20-1, were more frequent in patients than controls. In multiple sclerosis, normalized Chao1 diversity was significantly below that of controls.

The CDR3 runs to 13 residues. CDR1 ENHRY and CDR2 SYGVKD come from the germline V gene. V lost 8 bases and J lost 0; bases outside the gene matches: 3. The source material was blood. The rearrangement uses TRBV10-3 and TRBJ2-7, with TRBD1 matching over 8 bases. The sequence was collected from a girl aged 10 to 17 with multiple sclerosis. This CDR3 is CAIEGTGSYEQYF. CDR3 DNA sequence: TGTGCCATCGAGGGGACAGGCTCCTACGAGCAGTACTTC.